Listed here are 7 T cell receptor beta chains from one sample, sequenced in a study of cytomegalovirus exposure and HLA in healthy donors. 60 Vbeta and 13 Jbeta primers were used in PCR. The data were produced by immunoSEQ multiplex PCR, yet TCRdb's version contains in-frame clones alone and is incomplete. The sample consists of roughly 120,000 clones, around 75% of them appearing once. Sequencing was carried out using PBMCs. Receptors originate from a woman between 35 and 50 years old in good health and CMV-seropositive.

The V gene is TRBV5-1, the J gene TRBJ2-7; D perhaps matches TRBD1 (6 bases). The germline CDR1 and CDR2 sequences are SGHRS and YFSETQ. Deletions cut 4 bases from V and 1 base from J, with 12 bases between. This CDR3 has 14 amino acids. The CDR3 bases are TGCGCCAGCAGCCTGGGGACATCTTCCTACGAGCAGTACTTC. Translation gives CASSLGTSSYEQYF.

The chain joins TRBV19 to TRBJ1-2, with a tentative D call TRBD1 (6 bases). V lost 5 bases, J lost 9 bases, and 10 bases lay in between. Germline V lookup: CDR1 LNHDA, CDR2 SQIVND (reference sequence). The CDR3 contains 11 residues. In DNA form, the CDR3 reads TGTGCCAGTAGTGTCCGGGACAGCTACACCTTC. This translates into CASSVRDSYTF.

This rearrangement joins TRBV7-2 to TRBJ2-7, with 9 bases aligning to TRBD2. From germline, CDR1 is SGHTA and CDR2 FQGNSA. Unmatched junction bases numbered 3, after V lost 2 bases and J lost 1 base. The CDR3 sequence is 15 residues long. The DNA of the CDR3 is TGTGCCAGCAGCTTACGAGCGGGGGGTTCCTACGAGCAGTACTTC. Its protein product is CASSLRAGGSYEQYF.

This clone appeared a single time. The chain links TRBV30 to TRBJ1-3, with 10 positions matching TRBD1. CDR1 and CDR2 (germline): GTSNPN, SVGIG (reference sequence). V lost 3 bases to trimming and J lost 1 base; unmatched junction nucleotides: 9. The CDR3 totals 17 residues. CDR3 sequence reads: CAWSEKGQGGSGNTIYF. The DNA of the CDR3 is TGTGCCTGGAGCGAAAAAGGACAGGGGGGGTCTGGAAACACCATATATTTT.

This chain connects TRBV18 to TRBJ2-5, with D perhaps TRBD2 (5 bases). In germline, CDR1 is KGHSH, CDR2 LQKENI. This CDR3 is 14 amino acids long. Trimming left V 5 bases short and J 5 bases short, with 15 bases between. CDR3 protein: CASSETSLRETQYF. The CDR3 coding sequence is TGTGCCAGCTCAGAAACTAGTCTAAGGGAGACCCAGTACTTC.

This chain uses TRBV28 with TRBJ2-1; 8 nucleotides align to TRBD2. Germline V gene lookup returns CDR1 MDHEN and CDR2 SYDVKM. The CDR3 length is 15 residues. V lost 3 bases and J lost 7; bases outside the gene matches: 8. Here the CDR3 DNA reads TGTGCCAGCAGTTTGGGAATAGCGGGGCCTAATGAGCAGTTCTTC. Its translation is CASSLGIAGPNEQFF.

The chain uses TRBV6-1 and TRBJ2-5; the D gene is possibly TRBD1 (6 bases). CDR3 length: 16 residues. Per germline, CDR1 MNHNS and CDR2 SASEGT. V lost 3 bases and J 2 bases, leaving 16 bases between the germline ends. CDR3 amino acids: CASSEAPVGAQETQYF. Written as DNA, the CDR3 is TGTGCCAGCAGTGAGGCCCCCGTGGGGGCTCAAGAGACCCAGTACTTC.